This T cell receptor beta chain was sequenced in a study of cytotoxic CD8 clonotypes in ibrutinib-treated CLL. This clone was detected only once. Here immunoSEQ multiplex PCR was the method, and the copy in TCRdb shows in-frame clones only, minus some. The repertoire consists of approximately 350,000 clones, with about 61% occurring once and the leading ten covering roughly 6%. CDR3 length: 14 residues. V was trimmed by 3 bases and J by 0 bases, leaving 11 bases between them. Germline V gene lookup returns CDR1 SQVTM and CDR2 ANQGSEA. Sequenced here: PBMCs, sampled after 36 months of ibrutinib treatment. V is TRBV29-1 and J is TRBJ1-2; unclear D gene. The clonotype originates from a human donor with chronic lymphocytic leukemia. In DNA form, the CDR3 reads TGCAGCGTTGATGCAAGGGTCCCTAACTATGGCTACACCTTC. This gives the protein CSVDARVPNYGYTF.